This T cell receptor beta chain was recovered during a study of blood T cell repertoires in COVID-19. On the study more broadly: Sample material is recorded as cDNA or gDNA derived from T cells, B-cell-depleted T cells, or PBMCs.

Recovered status applied to Cohort 3 donors who had two consecutive negative PCRs. It also applied to those with clearance or with symptom resolution. Study processing details: Estimation of nucleated cell counts relied on the amplification of reference gene primers. Assay used: immunoSEQ multiplex PCR; TCRdb lists only in-frame clones, some missing. V and J calls and clone size are those listed in that table; D and trimming were worked out from the DNA. The table lists roughly 160,000 clones, over 70% of them singletons. This clone was counted once. The material sequenced was PBMCs or T cells enriched from blood (not recorded which). This TCR came from a woman in her sixties who had recovered from COVID-19.

The DNA of the CDR3 is TGTGCCAGCAGCTTATGGGAGGGGGGGGTAGAGACCCAGTACTTC. The encoded protein is CASSLWEGGVETQYF. The chain recombines TRBV7-2 with TRBJ2-5; D perhaps matches TRBD2 (7 bases). This CDR3 has 15 residues. V was clipped by 2 bases and J by 4 bases, with 14 bases between them. Per the germline V gene, CDR1 is SGHTA and CDR2 is FQGNSA.